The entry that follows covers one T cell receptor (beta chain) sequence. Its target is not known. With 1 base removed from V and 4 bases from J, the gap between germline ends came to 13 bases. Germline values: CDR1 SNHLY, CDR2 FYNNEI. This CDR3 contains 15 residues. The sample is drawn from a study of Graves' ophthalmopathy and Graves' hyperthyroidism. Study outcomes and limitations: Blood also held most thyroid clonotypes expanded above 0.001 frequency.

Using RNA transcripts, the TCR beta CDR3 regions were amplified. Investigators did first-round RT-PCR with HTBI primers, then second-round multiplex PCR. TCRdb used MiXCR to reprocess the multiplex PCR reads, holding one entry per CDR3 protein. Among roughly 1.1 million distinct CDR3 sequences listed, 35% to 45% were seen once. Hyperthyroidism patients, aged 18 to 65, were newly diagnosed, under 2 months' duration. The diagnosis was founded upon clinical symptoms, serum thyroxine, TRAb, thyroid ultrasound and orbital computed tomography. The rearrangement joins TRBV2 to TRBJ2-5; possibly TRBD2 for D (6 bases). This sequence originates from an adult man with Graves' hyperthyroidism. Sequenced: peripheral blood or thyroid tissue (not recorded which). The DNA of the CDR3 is TGTGCCAGCAGTGAAGGGGTGCTGCGGGGAGAGACCCAGTACTTC. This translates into CASSEGVLRGETQYF. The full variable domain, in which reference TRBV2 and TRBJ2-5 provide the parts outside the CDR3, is EPEVTQTPSHQVTQMGQEVILRCVPISNHLYFYWYRQILGQKVEFLVSFYNNEISEKSEIFDDQFSVERPDGSNFTLKIRSTKLEDSAMYFCASSEGVLRGETQYFGPGTRLLVL.